These T cell receptor beta chains were read from a single sample in a study of blood T cell repertoires in COVID-19. The method was immunoSEQ multiplex PCR; TCRdb's version includes in-frame clones alone and lacks a portion of them. The sample comprises about 200,000 clones, around 85% of which are singletons, and roughly 0.91% rests with the top ten. The material sequenced was peripheral blood. These receptor sequences come from a man between 60 and 75 years old with COVID-19, enrolled during active disease. Both conserved end residues are trimmed from each CDR3. The order of the fields is J gene, V gene, CDR3 protein.

>TRBJ1-5|TRBV11-2
ASSLDRNQPQH
>TRBJ2-2|TRBV12-3/TRBV12-4
ASQGGVGELF
>TRBJ1-1|TRBV18
ASSPSSAAEAF
>TRBJ2-1|TRBV5-1
ASSLVGTGGDEQF
>TRBJ2-7|TRBV4-3
ASSQRAGRDEQY
>TRBJ1-1|TRBV6-6
ASSYSHRSNTEAF
>TRBJ1-1|TRBV3-1/TRBV3-2
ASSQGSGAF
>TRBJ2-3|TRBV4-2
ASSQDLGFEGTQY
>TRBJ1-2|TRBV12-3/TRBV12-4
AITAGGNYGYT
>TRBJ1-4|TRBV6-2/TRBV6-3
ASSRDREKLF
>TRBJ2-7|TRBV3-1/TRBV3-2
ASGLVTSGFYEQY
>TRBJ1-4|TRBV28
ASRSARTQGSRKLF
>TRBJ2-5|TRBV2
ASSEAPGLGQETQY
>TRBJ2-1|TRBV7-5
VRTTSGTSSYNEQF
>TRBJ2-7|TRBV5-1
ASSPGGATYEQY
>TRBJ1-1|TRBV4-3
ASSQEVGGARYGAEAF
>TRBJ1-1|TRBV27
ASRFLYDPRTEAF
>TRBJ2-1|TRBV5-1
ASSIRTSRDNEQF
>TRBJ2-3|TRBV30
AWSAGGGTDTQY
>TRBJ2-1|TRBV5-1
ASSLAVAGNNEQF
>TRBJ2-5|TRBV5-3
APRGASGRANQY
>TRBJ2-3|TRBV2
ASSQTTGMTQY
>TRBJ1-2|TRBV7-8
ASSSSDNYGYT
>TRBJ2-6|TRBV4-3
ASSPGRSGANVLT